Listed here are 9 T cell receptor beta chains from one sample, sequenced in a study of T cell changes during pregnancy in multiple sclerosis. TCRdb's table, derived via immunoSEQ multiplex PCR, lists solely in-frame clones and lacks some. The data contain about 31,000 clones, roughly 89% of them singletons. Here the sequenced sample was CD8+ T cells from peripheral blood mononuclear cells, taken before pregnancy. The origin of the receptors is a female donor with multiple sclerosis, enrolled in a pregnancy study.

This clone came up once. J is TRBJ1-2 and V is TRBV19, with 9 bases matching TRBD1. CDR3 size: 15 residues. V lost 9 bases, J lost 6 bases, and 14 bases stayed unmatched. CDR1 and CDR2 (germline): LNHDA, SQIVND (reference sequence). CDR3 nucleotides: TGTGCCAGCCGCCTAATCCGGGACAGGGACGATGGCTACACCTTC. The encoded protein is CASRLIRDRDDGYTF.

J is TRBJ2-5 and V is TRBV7-8; 12 nucleotides match TRBD2. The germline V gene encodes CDR1 SGHVS and CDR2 FQNEAQ. Unmatched junction bases numbered 15, after V lost 1 base and J lost 6 bases. The CDR3 extends over 19 amino acids. CDR3 protein: CASSLGHPYGTSGRKTQYF. CDR3 sequence (DNA): TGTGCCAGCAGCTTAGGACACCCTTATGGGACTAGCGGGCGGAAGACCCAGTACTTC.

The chain is built from TRBV6-6 and TRBJ1-2, with TRBD1 as a possible D gene (5 bases). The germline V gene has CDR1 MNHNY and CDR2 SVGAGI (reference sequence). This CDR3 is built from 14 residues. Trimming took off 5 bases at V and 8 bases at J, with 18 bases between the two ends. The CDR3 sequence: CASSRETRDVGYTF. The CDR3 region has the DNA TGTGCCAGCAGTCGGGAGACACGGGACGTGGGCTACACCTTC.

The genes are TRBV4-3 and TRBJ2-4; D remains ambiguous. CDR3 size: 16 residues. V dropped 0 bases and J dropped 2 bases, with 11 bases sitting between them. Germline V gives CDR1 LGHNA, CDR2 YSLEER. For the CDR3, the DNA is TGCGCCAGCAGCCAAGACTTAATGGGCTCCAAAAACATTCAGTACTTC. This translates into CASSQDLMGSKNIQYF.

V and J are TRBV19 and TRBJ2-7, with a possible D match to TRBD2 (7 bases). The V end was cut by 4 bases, the J end by 3 bases, with 16 bases between. CDR3 length: 15 residues. From germline, CDR1 is LNHDA and CDR2 SQIVND (reference sequence). The DNA of the CDR3 is TGTGCCAGTAGTACCGGGGGGCAGGTGAGCTACGAGCAGTACTTC. Translated, it gives CASSTGGQVSYEQYF.

This clone has only a few counts. The CDR3 loop is CASSSTTGYGYTF. Written as DNA, the CDR3 is TGTGCCAGCAGTTCCACGACAGGGTATGGCTACACCTTC. The chain combines TRBV28 with TRBJ1-2, with TRBD1 identical over 7 bases. V was pared by 4 bases and J by 5 bases, with 4 bases of the junction left unmatched. Per the germline V gene, CDR1 is MDHEN and CDR2 is SYDVKM. The CDR3 has 13 amino acids.

V and J are TRBV15 and TRBJ1-4; D is ambiguous. The CDR3 has 16 amino acids. Trimming took 1 base from V and 5 from J, leaving 14 bases between them. Per the germline V gene, CDR1 is LNHNV and CDR2 is YYDKDF (reference sequence). The CDR3 here is CATSRGLEWSNEKLFF. The CDR3 region has the DNA TGTGCCACCAGCAGAGGTCTCGAGTGGAGCAATGAAAAACTGTTTTTT.

CDR3 coding DNA: TGTGCCAGCAGTCCCGCGGACAGGGGCCGGACAGATACGCAGTATTTT. Amino acids: CASSPADRGRTDTQYF. The chain carries TRBV27 and TRBJ2-3; 9 nucleotides match TRBD1. Per germline, CDR1 MNHEY and CDR2 SMNVEV (reference sequence). There are 16 residues in the CDR3. After removal of 5 bases from V and 3 bases from J, the junction contained 9 bases not matched to a gene.

The chain couples TRBV11-2 to TRBJ1-2; 8 bases are a match to TRBD1. CDR3 size: 13 residues. CDR1 and CDR2 (germline): SGHAT, FQNNGV. J gave up 3 bases and V 3 bases, and 0 bases lay outside the gene matches. The CDR3 reads CASSLDRDYGYTF. The CDR3, as DNA: TGTGCCAGCAGCTTGGACAGGGACTATGGCTACACCTTC.